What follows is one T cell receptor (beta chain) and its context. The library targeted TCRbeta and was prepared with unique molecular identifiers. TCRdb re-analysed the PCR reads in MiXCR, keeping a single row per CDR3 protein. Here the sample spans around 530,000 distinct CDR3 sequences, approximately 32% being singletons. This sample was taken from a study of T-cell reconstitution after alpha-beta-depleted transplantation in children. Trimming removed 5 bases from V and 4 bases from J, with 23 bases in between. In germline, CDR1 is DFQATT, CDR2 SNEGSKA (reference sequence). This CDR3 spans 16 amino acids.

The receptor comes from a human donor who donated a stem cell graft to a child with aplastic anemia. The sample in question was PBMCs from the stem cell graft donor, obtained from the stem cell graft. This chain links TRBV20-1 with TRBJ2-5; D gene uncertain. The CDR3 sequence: CSAFSTASRARETQYF. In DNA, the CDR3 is TGCAGTGCTTTTAGTACCGCCAGCCGGGCCCGAGAGACCCAGTACTTC.